The 5 T cell receptor beta chains in this list originate from one sample, sequenced in a study of cytomegalovirus exposure and HLA in healthy donors. Only in-frame clones appear in the TCRdb table, and some are missing; sequencing was by immunoSEQ multiplex PCR. Among 150,000 to 200,000 clones listed, over 85% were seen once. The sample taken for sequencing was PBMCs. These receptors originate from a man aged 18 to 35 in good health and CMV-seropositive.

This rearrangement joins TRBV14 to TRBJ2-7, with TRBD2 as a possible D gene (6 bases). This CDR3 spans 16 amino acids. V was clipped by 0 bases and J by 1 base, with 13 bases between them. Germline lookup yields CDR1 SGHDN and CDR2 FVKESK. CDR3 sequence (DNA): TGTGCCAGCAGCCAAGATAAGGGCGGGGTATCCTACGAGCAGTACTTC. This encodes CASSQDKGGVSYEQYF.

The chain uses TRBV7-3 and TRBJ2-1; TRBD2 is a possible D gene (6 bases). This CDR3 is built from 16 residues. In germline, CDR1 is SGHTA, CDR2 FQGTGA. Deletions cut 5 bases from V and 9 bases from J, with 23 bases between. The CDR3 protein is CASSTQGTSYGGEQFF. The CDR3 DNA is TGTGCCAGCAGCACACAAGGGACTTCTTATGGGGGTGAGCAGTTCTTC.

The J gene is TRBJ2-3, the V gene TRBV28; D may be TRBD2 (6 bases). Germline V gene lookup returns CDR1 MDHEN and CDR2 SYDVKM. V lost 4 bases and J lost 0, with 14 bases in between. This CDR3 spans 16 amino acids. The CDR3 region has the DNA TGTGCCAGCAGTTCTTTAGCGGAAGCTAGCACAGATACGCAGTATTTT. This gives the protein CASSSLAEASTDTQYF.

The J gene is TRBJ2-5, the V gene TRBV28; D not certain. V lost 8 bases to trimming and J lost 5 bases, with 21 bases between them. CDR3 length equals 15 residues. CDR1 and CDR2 from the germline V gene are MDHEN and SYDVKM. The CDR3 sequence is CASSIAGSGWETQYF. The DNA of the CDR3 is TGTGCCAGCTCAATCGCCGGGTCCGGATGGGAGACCCAGTACTTC.

The gene calls are TRBV5-1 and TRBJ2-7; 7 bases match TRBD1. The CDR3 runs 15 residues. V lost 4 bases to trimming and J lost 2 bases; unmatched junction nucleotides: 9. Germline values: CDR1 SGHRS, CDR2 YFSETQ. This chain's CDR3 is CASSAGTDVAYEQYF. CDR3 in DNA: TGCGCCAGCAGCGCAGGGACAGACGTCGCCTACGAGCAGTACTTC.